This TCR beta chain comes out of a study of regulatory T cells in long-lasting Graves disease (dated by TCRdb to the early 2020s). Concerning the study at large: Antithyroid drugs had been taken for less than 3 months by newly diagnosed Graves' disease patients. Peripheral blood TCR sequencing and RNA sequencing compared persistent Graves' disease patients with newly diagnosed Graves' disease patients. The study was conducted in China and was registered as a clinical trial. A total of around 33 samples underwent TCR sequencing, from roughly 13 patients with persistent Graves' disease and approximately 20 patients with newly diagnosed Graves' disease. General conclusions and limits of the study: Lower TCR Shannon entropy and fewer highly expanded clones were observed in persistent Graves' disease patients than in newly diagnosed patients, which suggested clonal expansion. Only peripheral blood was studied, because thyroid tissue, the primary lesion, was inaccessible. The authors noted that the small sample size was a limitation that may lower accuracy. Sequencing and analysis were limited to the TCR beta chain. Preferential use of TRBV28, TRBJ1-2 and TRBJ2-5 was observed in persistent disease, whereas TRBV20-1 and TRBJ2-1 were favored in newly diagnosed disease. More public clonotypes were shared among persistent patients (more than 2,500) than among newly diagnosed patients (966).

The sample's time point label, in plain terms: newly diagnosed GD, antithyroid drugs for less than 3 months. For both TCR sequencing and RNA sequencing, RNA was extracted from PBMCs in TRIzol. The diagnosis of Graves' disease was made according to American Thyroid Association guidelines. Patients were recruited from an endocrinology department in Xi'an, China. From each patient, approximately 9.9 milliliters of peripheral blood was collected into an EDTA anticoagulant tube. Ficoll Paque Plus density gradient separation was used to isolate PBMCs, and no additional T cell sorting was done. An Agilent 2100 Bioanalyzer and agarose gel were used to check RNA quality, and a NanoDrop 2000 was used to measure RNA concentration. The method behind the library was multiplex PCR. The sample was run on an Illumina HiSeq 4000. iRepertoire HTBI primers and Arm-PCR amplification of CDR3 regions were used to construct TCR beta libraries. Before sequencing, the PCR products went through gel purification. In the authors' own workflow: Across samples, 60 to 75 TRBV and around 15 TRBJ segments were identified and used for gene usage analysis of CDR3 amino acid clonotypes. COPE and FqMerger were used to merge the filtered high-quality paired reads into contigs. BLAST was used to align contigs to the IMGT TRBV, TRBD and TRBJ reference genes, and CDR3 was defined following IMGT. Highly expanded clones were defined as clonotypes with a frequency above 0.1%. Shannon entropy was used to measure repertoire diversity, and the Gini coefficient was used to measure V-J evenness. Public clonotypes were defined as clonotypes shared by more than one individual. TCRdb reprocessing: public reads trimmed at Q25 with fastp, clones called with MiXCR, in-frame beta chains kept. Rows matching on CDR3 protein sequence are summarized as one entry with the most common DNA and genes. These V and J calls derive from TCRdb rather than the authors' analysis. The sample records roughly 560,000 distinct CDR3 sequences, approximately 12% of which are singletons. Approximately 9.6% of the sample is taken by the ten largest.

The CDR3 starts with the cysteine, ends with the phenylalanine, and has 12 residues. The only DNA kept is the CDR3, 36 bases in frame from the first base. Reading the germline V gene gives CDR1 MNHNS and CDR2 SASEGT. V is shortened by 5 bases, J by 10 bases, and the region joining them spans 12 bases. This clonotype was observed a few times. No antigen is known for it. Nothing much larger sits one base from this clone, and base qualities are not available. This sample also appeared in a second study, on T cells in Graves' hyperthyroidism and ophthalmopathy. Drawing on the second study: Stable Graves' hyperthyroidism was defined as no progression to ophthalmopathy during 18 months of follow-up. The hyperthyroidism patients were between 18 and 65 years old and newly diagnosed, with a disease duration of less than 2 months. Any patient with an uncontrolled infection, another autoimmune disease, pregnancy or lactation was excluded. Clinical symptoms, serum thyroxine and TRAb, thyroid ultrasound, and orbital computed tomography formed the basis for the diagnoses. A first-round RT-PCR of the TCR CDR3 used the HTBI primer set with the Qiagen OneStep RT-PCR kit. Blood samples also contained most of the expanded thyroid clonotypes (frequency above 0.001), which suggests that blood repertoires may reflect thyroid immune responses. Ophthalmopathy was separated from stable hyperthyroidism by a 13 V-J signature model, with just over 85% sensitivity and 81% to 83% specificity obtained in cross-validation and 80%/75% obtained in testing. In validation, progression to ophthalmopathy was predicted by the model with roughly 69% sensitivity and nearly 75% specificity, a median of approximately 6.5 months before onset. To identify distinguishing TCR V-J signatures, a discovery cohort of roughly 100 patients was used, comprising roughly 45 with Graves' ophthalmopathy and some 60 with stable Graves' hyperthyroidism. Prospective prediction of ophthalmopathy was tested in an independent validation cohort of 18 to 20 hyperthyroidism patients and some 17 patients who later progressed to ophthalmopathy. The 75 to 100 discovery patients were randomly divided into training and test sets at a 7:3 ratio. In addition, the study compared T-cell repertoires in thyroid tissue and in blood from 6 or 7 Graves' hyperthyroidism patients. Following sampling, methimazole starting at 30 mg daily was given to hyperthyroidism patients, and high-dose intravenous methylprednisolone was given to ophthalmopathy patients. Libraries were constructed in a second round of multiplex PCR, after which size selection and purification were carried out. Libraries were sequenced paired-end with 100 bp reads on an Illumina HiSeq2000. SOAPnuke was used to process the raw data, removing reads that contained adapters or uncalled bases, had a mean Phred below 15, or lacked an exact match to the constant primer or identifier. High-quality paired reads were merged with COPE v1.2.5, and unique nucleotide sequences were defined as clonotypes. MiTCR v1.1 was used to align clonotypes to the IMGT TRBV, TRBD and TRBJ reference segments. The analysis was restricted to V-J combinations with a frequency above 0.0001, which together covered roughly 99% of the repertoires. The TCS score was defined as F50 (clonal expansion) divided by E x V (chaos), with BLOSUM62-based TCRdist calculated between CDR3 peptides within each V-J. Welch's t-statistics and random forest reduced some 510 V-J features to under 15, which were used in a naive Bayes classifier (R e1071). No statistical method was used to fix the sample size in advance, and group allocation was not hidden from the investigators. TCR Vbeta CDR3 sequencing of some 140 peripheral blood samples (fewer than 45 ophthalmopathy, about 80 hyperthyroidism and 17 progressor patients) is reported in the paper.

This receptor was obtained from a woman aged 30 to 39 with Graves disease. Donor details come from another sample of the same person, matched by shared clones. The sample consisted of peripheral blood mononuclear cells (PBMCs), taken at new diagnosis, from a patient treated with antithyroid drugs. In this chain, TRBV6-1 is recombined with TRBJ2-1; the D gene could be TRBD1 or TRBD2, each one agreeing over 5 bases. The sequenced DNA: TGTGCCAGCAGTACACCGGGACCCGAGCAGTTCTTC. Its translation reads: CASSTPGPEQFF.